One T cell receptor beta chain is described in this entry. The antigen is unknown. These data are taken from a study of cytotoxic CD8 clonotypes in ibrutinib-treated CLL. Overall study context: Among responders, about 25 were partial and 2 complete; after median roughly 72 months, roughly 15 stayed remitted and approximately 12 progressed. Findings and limits, study-wide: Public clonotypes were seen rarely and were contracted or stable on treatment. In comparison with age-matched healthy donors, baseline clonality was higher and tracked circulating CD8+ T-cell counts. Clonality climbed at ibrutinib response, then dropped toward baseline at progression.

Data came from immunoSEQ multiplex PCR; TCRdb stores just in-frame clones and leaves some out. The sample lists roughly 23,000 clones; about 75% were seen once. Looked up from germline, CDR1 is GTSNPN and CDR2 is SVGIG (reference sequence). This CDR3 has 15 amino acids. The V end lost 2 bases, the J end lost 5 bases, and 13 bases lay between the germline ends. The TCR originated in a human donor with chronic lymphocytic leukemia. The V call is TRBV30, the J call TRBJ1-6; D unclear. Specimen: PBMCs, collected before ibrutinib treatment. CDR3 protein: CAWSPSNANNSPLHF. As DNA, the CDR3 is TGTGCCTGGAGTCCGTCAAACGCCAATAATTCACCCCTCCACTTT.